Listed below are T cell receptor beta chains from one sample, sequenced in a study of blood T cell repertoires in COVID-19. The data were produced by immunoSEQ multiplex PCR, yet TCRdb's version contains in-frame clones alone and is incomplete. The profile shows roughly 150,000 clones, about nine tenths of them singletons. Sequenced input: peripheral blood. These receptor sequences come from a woman between 65 and 79 years old with acute or convalescent COVID-19. CDR3s include the opening cysteine and the closing phenylalanine or tryptophan. The D gene is left open where the match is weak. Not all rows give a size; the values are once, few, many and, for expanded clones, a class.

j_call | v_call | clone_size | d_call | cdr3_aa | cdr3_nt
TRBJ2-5 | TRBV5-1 | . | TRBD1 | CASRTTGTGQETQYF | TGCGCCAGCAGAACGACCGGGACAGGACAAGAGACCCAGTACTTC
TRBJ2-3 | TRBV5-1 | . | TRBD2 | CASSTPSGGNTDTQYF | TGCGCCAGCAGCACGCCTAGCGGGGGAAACACAGATACGCAGTATTTT
TRBJ2-5 | TRBV6-5 | . | TRBD1 | CASSYTDREPQETQYF | TGTGCCAGCAGTTACACGGACAGGGAGCCCCAAGAGACCCAGTACTTC
TRBJ2-5 | TRBV27 | . | . | CASSFRGGETQYF | TGTGCCAGCAGTTTCAGGGGCGGGGAGACCCAGTACTTC
TRBJ2-1 | TRBV11-3 | . | . | CASSLNVENEQFF | TGTGCCAGCAGCTTAAATGTGGAGAATGAGCAGTTCTTC
TRBJ2-3 | TRBV6-5 | . | . | CASDRLVGTDTQYF | TGTGCCAGCGACAGACTAGTAGGCACAGATACGCAGTATTTT
TRBJ2-2 | TRBV19 | . | . | CASSPSLGELFF | TGTGCCAGTAGTCCCTCCCTCGGGGAGCTGTTTTTT
TRBJ2-2 | TRBV6-2/TRBV6-3 | . | . | CASSWGQNTGELFF | TGTGCCAGCAGTTGGGGACAGAACACCGGGGAGCTGTTTTTT
TRBJ2-1 | TRBV18 | . | TRBD2 | CASSPLGGRDNEQFF | TGTGCCAGCTCACCATTGGGCGGGAGGGACAATGAGCAGTTCTTC
TRBJ2-7 | TRBV7-9 | . | . | CASSRDTEQYF | TGTGCCAGCAGCCGAGACACCGAGCAGTACTTC
TRBJ1-3 | TRBV30 | few | . | CAWSVSVNTGNTIYF | TGTGCCTGGAGTGTTTCCGTTAATACTGGAAACACCATATATTTT
TRBJ1-1 | TRBV11-2 | . | TRBD1 | CASSLDRALTGTRAFF | TGTGCCAGCAGCTTAGACCGGGCCTTGACAGGGACTCGTGCTTTCTTT
TRBJ2-7 | TRBV10-3 | . | . | CAISRTGAGNEQYF | TGTGCCATCAGCAGGACTGGAGCAGGTAACGAGCAGTACTTC
TRBJ1-5 | TRBV19 | . | TRBD1 | CATTPKDRSGNQPQHF | TGTGCCACCACGCCGAAGGACAGGTCCGGCAATCAGCCCCAGCATTTT
TRBJ1-1 | TRBV11-2 | few | TRBD1 | CASSSSLGQGGTEAFF | TGTGCCAGCAGCTCAAGTCTGGGACAGGGCGGCACTGAAGCTTTCTTT
TRBJ2-7 | TRBV5-1 | . | TRBD1 | CASSLVAGGAYEQYF | TGCGCCAGCAGCTTAGTGGCAGGGGGTGCCTACGAGCAGTACTTC
TRBJ1-1 | TRBV30 | . | . | CAWREGRESNTEAFF | TGTGCCTGGAGGGAGGGCAGGGAATCGAACACTGAAGCTTTCTTT
TRBJ2-1 | TRBV11-1 | few | TRBD2 | CASSLAGGNEQFF | TGTGCCAGCAGCCTAGCGGGGGGTAATGAGCAGTTCTTC
TRBJ1-2 | TRBV6-5 | . | . | CASSSGGLNANYGYTF | TGTGCCAGCAGTTCCGGGGGGCTCAATGCTAACTATGGCTACACCTTC
TRBJ2-3 | TRBV5-1 | . | TRBD1 | CASSLPTGGTDTQYF | TGCGCCAGCAGCTTGCCGACAGGGGGCACAGATACGCAGTATTTT
TRBJ2-3 | TRBV4-3 | . | TRBD2 | CASSQIRLAGGGDTQYF | TGCGCCAGCAGCCAAATCCGTCTAGCGGGAGGTGGAGATACGCAGTATTTT
TRBJ1-6 | TRBV27 | . | TRBD1 | CASSVADRGNSPLHF | TGTGCCAGCAGCGTAGCGGACAGGGGTAATTCACCCCTCCACTTT
TRBJ1-3 | TRBV7-2 | . | . | CASSLGTGLTGNTIYF | TGTGCCAGCAGCTTAGGTACGGGACTTACTGGAAACACCATATATTTT
TRBJ2-3 | TRBV7-6 | . | TRBD1 | CASSLVMTGGYLVDTQYF | TGTGCCAGCAGCTTAGTAATGACAGGGGGCTATCTCGTGGATACGCAGTATTTT
TRBJ2-2 | TRBV6-2/TRBV6-3 | . | TRBD1 | CASSYSPLAGTGTNTGELFF | TGTGCCAGCAGTTACTCACCCCTTGCCGGGACAGGCACGAACACCGGGGAGCTGTTTTTT
TRBJ1-4 | TRBV18 | . | . | CASSPTGSPNEKLFF | TGTGCCAGCTCACCCACCGGGAGCCCTAATGAAAAACTGTTTTTT
TRBJ1-2 | TRBV19 | . | TRBD1 | CASSLLKKTGTAYGYTF | TGTGCCAGTAGTTTACTAAAAAAAACCGGGACAGCCTATGGCTACACCTTC
TRBJ2-6 | TRBV19 | . | TRBD1 | CASSTGTGKLSGANVLTF | TGTGCCAGTAGTACCGGGACAGGGAAACTCTCTGGGGCCAACGTCCTGACTTTC
TRBJ2-7 | TRBV28 | . | TRBD1 | CASSSEGAQGAPYEQYF | TGTGCCAGCAGTTCCGAGGGGGCACAGGGGGCGCCCTACGAGCAGTACTTC
TRBJ2-5 | TRBV5-1 | . | TRBD1 | CASSVSGTGGGETQYF | TGCGCCAGCAGCGTATCCGGGACAGGGGGCGGGGAGACCCAGTACTTC
TRBJ1-4 | TRBV7-9 | . | . | CASSLLENEKLFF | TGTGCCAGCAGCTTATTGGAGAATGAAAAACTGTTTTTT
TRBJ2-3 | TRBV7-6 | . | TRBD1 | CASSYTGDADTQYF | TGTGCCAGCAGCTATACAGGGGACGCAGATACGCAGTATTTT
TRBJ1-5 | TRBV3-1/TRBV3-2 | few | . | CASSQGTVQPQHF | TGTGCCAGCAGCCAAGGCACAGTTCAGCCCCAGCATTTT
TRBJ2-3 | TRBV24-1 | . | . | CATSDRDSGPVEYF | TGTGCCACCAGTGATCGGGACAGCGGGCCGGTCGAGTATTTT
TRBJ2-7 | TRBV11-2 | . | TRBD1 | CASSFLTGTGFFEQYF | TGTGCCAGCAGCTTCCTCACCGGGACAGGGTTCTTTGAGCAGTACTTC
TRBJ2-6 | TRBV28 | . | TRBD1 | CASTDDRAGANVLTF | TGTGCCAGCACCGACGACAGGGCTGGGGCCAACGTCCTGACTTTC
TRBJ1-1 | TRBV5-4 | . | . | CASRLQGGGTEAFF | TGTGCCAGCAGACTTCAGGGAGGAGGGACTGAAGCTTTCTTT
TRBJ1-3 | TRBV11-2 | . | . | CASSFLIGGSGNTIYF | TGTGCCAGCAGCTTTCTAATAGGGGGCTCTGGAAACACCATATATTTT
TRBJ1-4 | TRBV5-1 | . | . | CASSIVGASNEKLFF | TGCGCCAGCAGCATCGTAGGGGCTTCTAATGAAAAACTGTTTTTT
TRBJ1-6 | TRBV25-1 | . | . | CASSPGQPLSSYNSPLHF | TGTGCCAGCAGTCCCGGACAGCCGCTAAGCTCCTATAATTCACCCCTCCACTTT
TRBJ1-4 | TRBV4-3 | . | . | CASSQAIGLHEKLFF | TGCGCCAGCAGCCAAGCCATAGGACTCCATGAAAAACTGTTTTTT
TRBJ1-3 | TRBV7-9 | . | TRBD1 | CASSHPGQGRNTIYF | TGTGCCAGCAGCCATCCGGGACAGGGACGAAACACCATATATTTT
TRBJ1-2 | TRBV5-6 | . | TRBD1 | CASSLVTGALEGYTF | TGTGCCAGCAGCTTGGTAACAGGGGCCTTGGAGGGCTACACCTTC
TRBJ2-7 | TRBV5-1 | . | TRBD1 | CASSSTGQAYEQYF | TGCGCCAGCAGCTCCACGGGACAGGCCTACGAGCAGTACTTC
TRBJ2-1 | TRBV7-8 | once | . | CASTQSGPHNEQFF | TGTGCCAGCACCCAAAGCGGGCCTCACAATGAGCAGTTCTTC
TRBJ2-2 | TRBV4-3 | . | . | CASSQDRWTRGGELFF | TGCGCCAGCAGCCAAGATCGGTGGACTCGGGGCGGGGAGCTGTTTTTT
TRBJ1-2 | TRBV5-1 | . | . | CASSLAGPGATNYGYTF | TGCGCCAGCAGCTTGGCCGGCCCTGGGGCTACTAACTATGGCTACACCTTC
TRBJ2-1 | TRBV2 | . | . | CASGDRTYRNNEQFF | TGTGCCAGCGGTGACAGAACCTACAGAAACAATGAGCAGTTCTTC
TRBJ2-7 | TRBV11-2 | . | . | CASSLLKPGIPYEQYF | TGTGCCAGCAGCTTACTTAAACCAGGTATACCCTACGAGCAGTACTTC
TRBJ2-5 | TRBV10-3 | . | TRBD2 | CATSTGGLADQETQYF | TGTGCCACCTCAACTGGGGGACTAGCGGACCAAGAGACCCAGTACTTC
TRBJ2-1 | TRBV30 | . | . | CAWNNGGFEQFF | TGTGCCTGGAACAATGGAGGATTCGAGCAGTTCTTC
TRBJ1-4 | TRBV6-5 | . | . | CASNPGESTNEKLFF | TGTGCCAGCAACCCGGGAGAATCAACTAATGAAAAACTGTTTTTT
TRBJ1-2 | TRBV11-2 | few | . | CASSLGAGEAFTF | TGTGCCAGCAGCTTAGGTGCGGGGGAGGCATTCACCTTC
TRBJ1-1 | TRBV19 | . | . | CASSIGQTNTEAFF | TGTGCCAGTAGTATAGGTCAGACTAACACTGAAGCTTTCTTT
TRBJ1-1 | TRBV6-5 | . | TRBD1 | CASTEGQANTEAFF | TGTGCCAGCACCGAGGGACAGGCGAACACTGAAGCTTTCTTT
TRBJ2-2 | TRBV5-5 | once | . | CASSLYQEGGELFF | TGTGCCAGCAGCTTGTATCAAGAGGGCGGGGAGCTGTTTTTT
TRBJ1-1 | TRBV4-3 | once | . | CASSQDLLGGALPLFDSAFF | TGCGCCAGCAGCCAAGATCTACTGGGCGGGGCCTTACCCCTATTCGATTCAGCTTTCTTT
TRBJ1-5 | TRBV19 | . | . | CASSNSGVGNQPQHF | TGTGCCAGTAGTAATAGCGGGGTCGGGAATCAGCCCCAGCATTTT
TRBJ1-4 | TRBV7-2 | . | . | CASSPHGRLLNEKLFF | TGTGCCAGCAGCCCCCACGGCAGGCTTCTTAATGAAAAACTGTTTTTT
TRBJ1-2 | TRBV4-2 | few | . | CASSQGLGHDYGYTF | TGTGCCAGCAGCCAAGGTCTGGGGCATGACTATGGCTACACCTTC